This T cell receptor beta chain appears in the sequencing data of a study of shared clonotypes between healthy human individuals. Study-wide results and caveats: Across subsets, estimated richness was generally greater for naive than for memory populations. Deeper or shallower sequencing was expected to change how clonotypes are shared among donors.

Profiled with immunoSEQ multiplex PCR; TCRdb holds only in-frame clones, not every one. The sample has around 640,000 clones, approximately 96% seen once. After removal of 6 bases from V and 3 bases from J, the junction contained 3 bases not matched to a gene. CDR1 and CDR2 (germline): MNHEY, SMNVEV (reference sequence). This CDR3 spans 16 amino acids. As regards this clone: Its antigen is still unknown. This CDR3 is also generated by other DNA sequences in the sample.

Naivety among CD8 cells was defined by CD45RO negativity and positive CCR7 selection, thereby excluding terminally differentiated effector memory CD45RA+ cells. The study drew its donors from healthy HIV-negative adults without recent acute infections or vaccinations. Adult Caucasians living in Nashville, Tennessee made up all of the donors. This receptor was taken from a woman younger than 45 in good health. The sample taken for sequencing was naive CD8+ T cells sorted from blood. The chain uses TRBV27 and TRBJ2-3; 16 nucleotides align to TRBD2. CDR3 residues: CASSPGLAGGTDTQYF. DNA for the CDR3: TGTGCCAGCAGCCCGGGACTAGCGGGAGGGACAGATACGCAGTATTTT.